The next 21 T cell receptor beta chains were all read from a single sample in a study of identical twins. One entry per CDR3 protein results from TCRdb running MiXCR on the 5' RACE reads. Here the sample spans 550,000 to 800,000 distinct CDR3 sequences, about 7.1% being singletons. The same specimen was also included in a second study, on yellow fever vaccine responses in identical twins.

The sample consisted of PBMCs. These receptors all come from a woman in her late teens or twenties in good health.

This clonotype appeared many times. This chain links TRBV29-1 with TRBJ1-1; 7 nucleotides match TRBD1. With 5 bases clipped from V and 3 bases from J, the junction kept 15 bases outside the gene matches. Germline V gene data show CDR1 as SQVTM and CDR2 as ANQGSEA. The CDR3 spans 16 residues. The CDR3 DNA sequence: TGCAGCGTTTGGGACCGATTCCAACAGGGGCACACTGAAGCTTTCTTT. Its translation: CSVWDRFQQGHTEAFF.

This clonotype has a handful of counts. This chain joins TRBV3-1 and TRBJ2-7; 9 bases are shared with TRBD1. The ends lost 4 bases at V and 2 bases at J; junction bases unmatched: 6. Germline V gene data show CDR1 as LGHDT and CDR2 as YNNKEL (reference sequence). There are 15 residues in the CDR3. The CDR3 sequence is CASSPMTGGTYEQYF. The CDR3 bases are TGTGCCAGCAGCCCCATGACAGGGGGAACCTACGAGCAGTACTTC.

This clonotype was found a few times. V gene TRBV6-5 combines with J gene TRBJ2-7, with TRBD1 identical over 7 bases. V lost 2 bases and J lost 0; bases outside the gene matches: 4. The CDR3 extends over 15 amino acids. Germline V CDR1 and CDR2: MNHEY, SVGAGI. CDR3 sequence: CASSYGTAFSYEQYF. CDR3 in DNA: TGTGCCAGCAGTTACGGGACAGCTTTCTCCTACGAGCAGTACTTC.

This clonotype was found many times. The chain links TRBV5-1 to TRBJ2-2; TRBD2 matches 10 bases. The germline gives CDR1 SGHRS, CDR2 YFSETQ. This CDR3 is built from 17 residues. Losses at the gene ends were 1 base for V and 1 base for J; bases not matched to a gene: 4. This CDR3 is CASSLPGLALNTGELFF. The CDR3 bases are TGCGCCAGCAGCTTGCCGGGACTAGCGTTGAACACCGGGGAGCTGTTTTTT. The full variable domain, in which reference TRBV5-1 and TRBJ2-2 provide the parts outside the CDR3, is KAGVTQTPRYLIKTRGQQVTLSCSPISGHRSVSWYQQTPGQGLQFLFEYFSETQRNKGNFPGRFSGRQFSNSRSEMNVSTLELGDSALYLCASSLPGLALNTGELFFGEGSRLTVL.

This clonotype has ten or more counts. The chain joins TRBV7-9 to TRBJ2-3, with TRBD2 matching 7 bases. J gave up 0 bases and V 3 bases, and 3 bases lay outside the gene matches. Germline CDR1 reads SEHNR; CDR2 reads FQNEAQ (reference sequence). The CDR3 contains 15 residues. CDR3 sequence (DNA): TGTGCCAGCAGCTTGCTAGCGGTGAGCACAGATACGCAGTATTTT. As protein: CASSLLAVSTDTQYF.

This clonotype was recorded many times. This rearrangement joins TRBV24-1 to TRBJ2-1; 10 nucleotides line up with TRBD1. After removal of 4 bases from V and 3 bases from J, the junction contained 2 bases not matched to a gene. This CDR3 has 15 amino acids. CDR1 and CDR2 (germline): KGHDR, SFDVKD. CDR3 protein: CATSEGQGIYNEQFF. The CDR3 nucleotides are TGTGCCACCAGTGAGGGACAGGGGATCTACAATGAGCAGTTCTTC.

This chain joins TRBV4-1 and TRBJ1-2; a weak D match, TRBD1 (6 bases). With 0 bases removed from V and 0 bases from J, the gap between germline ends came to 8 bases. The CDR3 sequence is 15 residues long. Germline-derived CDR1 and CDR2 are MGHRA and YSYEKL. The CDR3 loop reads CASSQEGAANYGYTF. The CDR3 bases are TGCGCCAGCAGCCAAGAGGGGGCGGCTAACTATGGCTACACCTTC.

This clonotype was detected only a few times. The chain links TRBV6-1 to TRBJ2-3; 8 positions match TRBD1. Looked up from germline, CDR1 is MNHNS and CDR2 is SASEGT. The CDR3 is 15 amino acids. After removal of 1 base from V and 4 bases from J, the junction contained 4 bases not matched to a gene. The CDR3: CASSEGTGWPDTQYF. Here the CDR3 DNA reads TGTGCCAGCAGTGAAGGGACAGGGTGGCCAGATACGCAGTATTTT.

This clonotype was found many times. The CDR3 spells CASSQSTSGLTYEQYF. CDR3 bases: TGTGCCAGCAGCCAGTCCACAAGCGGGTTAACCTACGAGCAGTACTTC. The rearrangement links TRBV3-1 to TRBJ2-7, with D maybe TRBD2 (6 bases). Germline V lookup: CDR1 LGHDT, CDR2 YNNKEL (reference sequence). V dropped 3 bases and J dropped 2 bases, with 17 bases sitting between them. This CDR3 contains 16 residues.

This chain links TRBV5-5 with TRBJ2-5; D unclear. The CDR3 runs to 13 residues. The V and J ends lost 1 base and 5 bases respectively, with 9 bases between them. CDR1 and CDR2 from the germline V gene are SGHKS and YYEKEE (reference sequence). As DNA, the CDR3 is TGTGCCAGCAGCTTGCCGGGCTGGGAGACCCAGTACTTC. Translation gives CASSLPGWETQYF.

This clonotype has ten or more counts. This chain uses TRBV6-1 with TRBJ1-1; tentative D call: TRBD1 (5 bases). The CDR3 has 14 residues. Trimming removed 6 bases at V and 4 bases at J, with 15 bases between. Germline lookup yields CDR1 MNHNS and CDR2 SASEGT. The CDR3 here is CASRRDPYLTEAFF. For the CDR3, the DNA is TGTGCCAGCAGGCGGGACCCTTACCTCACTGAAGCTTTCTTT.

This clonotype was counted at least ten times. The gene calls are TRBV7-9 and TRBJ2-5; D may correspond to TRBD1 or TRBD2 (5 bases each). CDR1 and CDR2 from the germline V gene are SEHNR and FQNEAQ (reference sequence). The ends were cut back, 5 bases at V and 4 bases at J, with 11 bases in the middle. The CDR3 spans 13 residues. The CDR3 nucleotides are TGTGCCAGCAGCGCCCTTGGGGGAGAGACCCAGTACTTC. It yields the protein CASSALGGETQYF.

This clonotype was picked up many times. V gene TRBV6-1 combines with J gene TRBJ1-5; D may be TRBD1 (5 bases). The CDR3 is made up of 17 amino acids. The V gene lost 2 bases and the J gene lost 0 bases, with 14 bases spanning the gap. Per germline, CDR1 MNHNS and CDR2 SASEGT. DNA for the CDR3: TGTGCCAGCAGTGAAACCCCTGGGGCATATAGCAATCAGCCCCAGCATTTT. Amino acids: CASSETPGAYSNQPQHF.

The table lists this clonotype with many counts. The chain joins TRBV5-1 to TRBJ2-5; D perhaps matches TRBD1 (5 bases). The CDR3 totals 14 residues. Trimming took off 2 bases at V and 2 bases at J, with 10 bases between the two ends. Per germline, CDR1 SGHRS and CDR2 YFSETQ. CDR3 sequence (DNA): TGCGCCAGCAGCTTCTCAGGGATACAAGAGACCCAGTACTTC. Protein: CASSFSGIQETQYF. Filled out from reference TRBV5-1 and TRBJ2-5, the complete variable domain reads KAGVTQTPRYLIKTRGQQVTLSCSPISGHRSVSWYQQTPGQGLQFLFEYFSETQRNKGNFPGRFSGRQFSNSRSEMNVSTLELGDSALYLCASSFSGIQETQYFGPGTRLLVL.

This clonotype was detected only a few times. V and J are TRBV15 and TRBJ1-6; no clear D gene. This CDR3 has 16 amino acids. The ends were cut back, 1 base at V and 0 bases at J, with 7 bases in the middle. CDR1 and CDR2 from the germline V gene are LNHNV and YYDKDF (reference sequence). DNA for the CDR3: TGTGCCACCAGCAGAGGGGCGAGCTCCTATAATTCACCCCTCCACTTT. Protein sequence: CATSRGASSYNSPLHF.

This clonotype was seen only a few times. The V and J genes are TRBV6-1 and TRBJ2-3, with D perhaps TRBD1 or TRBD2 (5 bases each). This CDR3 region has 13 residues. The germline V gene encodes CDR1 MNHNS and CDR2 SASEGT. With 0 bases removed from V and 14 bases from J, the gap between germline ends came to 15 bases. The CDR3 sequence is CASSEASGTLRYF. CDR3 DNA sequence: TGTGCCAGCAGTGAAGCATCCGGGACCCTTCGGTATTTT.

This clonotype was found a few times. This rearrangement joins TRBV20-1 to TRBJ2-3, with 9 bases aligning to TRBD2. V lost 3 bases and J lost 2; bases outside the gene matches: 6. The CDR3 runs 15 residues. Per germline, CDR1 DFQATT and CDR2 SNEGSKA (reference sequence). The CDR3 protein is CSASLRGGYTDTQYF. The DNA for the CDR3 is TGCAGTGCTAGTTTGCGGGGGGGCTACACAGATACGCAGTATTTT.

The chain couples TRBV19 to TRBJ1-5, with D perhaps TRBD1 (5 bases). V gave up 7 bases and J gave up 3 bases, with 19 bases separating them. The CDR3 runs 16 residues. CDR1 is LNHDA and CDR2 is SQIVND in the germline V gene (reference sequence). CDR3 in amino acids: CASTRAGKRDNQPQHF. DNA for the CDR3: TGTGCCAGTACTAGGGCAGGGAAGCGGGACAATCAGCCCCAGCATTTT. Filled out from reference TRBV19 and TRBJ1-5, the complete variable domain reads DGGITQSPKYLFRKEGQNVTLSCEQNLNHDAMYWYRQDPGQGLRLIYYSQIVNDFQKGDIAEGYSVSREKKESFPLTVTSAQKNPTAFYLCASTRAGKRDNQPQHFGDGTRLSIL.

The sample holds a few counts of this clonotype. The CDR3 DNA sequence: TGTGCCACCAGCAGGGGGGCTCAAGAGACCCAGTACTTC. It translates to CATSRGAQETQYF. This sequence joins TRBV15 and TRBJ2-5, with D possibly being TRBD1 (6 bases). Germline V gene sequence: CDR1 LNHNV, CDR2 YYDKDF (reference sequence). V lost 3 bases, J lost 2 bases, and 7 bases lay in between. This CDR3 has 13 residues.

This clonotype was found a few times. This chain's CDR3 is CASSRGTLNTEAFF. Here the CDR3 DNA reads TGTGCCAGCAGTCGAGGGACGCTGAACACTGAAGCTTTCTTT. This chain links TRBV3-1 with TRBJ1-1, with D tentatively TRBD1 (5 bases). V dropped 6 bases and J dropped 0 bases, with 11 bases sitting between them. Germline CDR1 reads LGHDT; CDR2 reads YNNKEL (reference sequence). The CDR3 runs to 14 residues.

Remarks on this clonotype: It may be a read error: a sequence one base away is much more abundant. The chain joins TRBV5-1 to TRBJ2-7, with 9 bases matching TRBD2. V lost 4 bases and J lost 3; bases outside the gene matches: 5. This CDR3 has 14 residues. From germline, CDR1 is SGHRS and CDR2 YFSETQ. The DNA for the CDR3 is TGCGCCAGCAGCAAGGCGACTAGCGGCTACGAGCAGTACTTC. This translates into CASSKATSGYEQYF.